This TCR beta chain was profiled in a study of OX40 agonist ivuxolimab in advanced cancers. Study background: The drug used for patients, ivuxolimab, was an agonistic anti-OX40 (CD134) antibody. Cancers in dose escalation were hepatocellular, melanoma, renal cell and head and neck.

As concerns this clone: Its antigen is not known.

Prior autoimmune disease or systemic immunosuppression barred patients. CDR3 length: 17 residues. Germline-derived CDR1 and CDR2 are MGHRA and YSYEKL. V dropped 0 bases and J dropped 1 base, with 12 bases sitting between them. Notes on the study in general: It was not determined which antigens were specifically recognized by the peripheral T cells that had undergone clonal expansion.

The assay was immunoSEQ multiplex PCR, and TCRdb's table has in-frame clones only and misses some. This repertoire shows around 73,000 clones, 90% found once; its top ten account for 9.5% to 13%. This chain uses TRBV4-1 with TRBJ2-2; perhaps D is TRBD1 or TRBD2 (5 bases each). The sample was CD4+ or CD8+ T cells sorted from blood, taken in a trial of the OX40 agonist ivuxolimab. The clonotype originates from an adult with an advanced solid tumor such as melanoma, head and neck, liver or kidney cancer. The CDR3 region is CASSQEAGTVNTGELFF. The DNA of the CDR3 is TGCGCCAGCAGCCAAGAGGCCGGGACGGTGAACACCGGGGAGCTGTTTTTT.